Below, 14 T cell receptor beta chains from the same sample are listed, as sequenced in a study of T cell responses to AZD1222 COVID-19 vaccine. Repertoires were generated with immunoSEQ multiplex PCR, while TCRdb's copy carries only in-frame clones and drops some. The sample consists of 120,000 or so clones, 70% to 90% of them appearing once. The specimen was peripheral blood, collected on day 0 of AZD1222 vaccination. Receptor source: an adult in good health.

Details on this clone: Germline is not matched at one junction end, which may reflect a read error. The V call is TRBV19, the J call TRBJ1-5; 10 positions match TRBD1. CDR1 is LNHDA and CDR2 is SQIVND in the germline V gene (reference sequence). The CDR3 covers 15 residues. The CDR3 sequence is CDRPRDRGGNQPQHF. The CDR3 nucleotides read TGCGACCGACCAAGGGACAGGGGAGGCAATCAGCCCCAGCATTTT.

This sequence joins TRBV27 and TRBJ2-2; D remains unclear. The CDR3 contains 18 residues. V shed 0 bases and J shed 3 bases, with 17 bases lying between them. Germline CDR1 and CDR2: MNHEY and SMNVEV (reference sequence). The CDR3 DNA follows: TGTGCCAGCAGTTTATCTATCCCGTCCAGTACTTACACCGGGGAGCTGTTTTTT. The encoded protein is CASSLSIPSSTYTGELFF.

J is TRBJ1-1 and V is TRBV10-3; perhaps TRBD1 as D (5 bases). Deletions cut 3 bases from V and 5 bases from J, with 16 bases between. Per germline, CDR1 ENHRY and CDR2 SYGVKD. CDR3 length: 15 amino acids. In nucleotides, the CDR3 is TGTGCCATCAGTGATTTAGTCGCAGGGCCGACTGAAGCTTTCTTT. Its protein is CAISDLVAGPTEAFF.

This chain links TRBV5-1 with TRBJ1-2, with unresolved D. Per germline, CDR1 SGHRS and CDR2 YFSETQ. V dropped 0 bases and J dropped 6 bases, with 9 bases sitting between them. The CDR3 sequence is 13 residues long. The CDR3 is CASSLVGGDGYTF. The CDR3 DNA follows: TGCGCCAGCAGCTTGGTGGGAGGCGATGGCTACACCTTC.

The chain joins TRBV14 to TRBJ1-6, with D possibly matching TRBD1 (5 bases). V lost 4 bases and J lost 6, with 16 bases in between. Germline CDR1 is SGHDN and CDR2 is FVKESK. There are 16 residues in the CDR3. CDR3 residues: CASSLLEGFGNSPLHF. The DNA for the CDR3 is TGTGCCAGCAGCCTCCTCGAGGGGTTCGGTAATTCACCCCTCCACTTT.

The chain combines TRBV19 with TRBJ2-3; D is uncertain. The CDR3 totals 12 residues. Germline V gene lookup returns CDR1 LNHDA and CDR2 SQIVND (reference sequence). V was shortened by 5 bases and J by 0 bases, with 3 bases between the two germline ends. The CDR3 coding sequence is TGTGCCAGTAGTCCCAGCACAGATACGCAGTATTTT. Translating it yields CASSPSTDTQYF.

The V call is TRBV5-1, the J call TRBJ2-5; a possible D gene is TRBD1 (6 bases). With 2 bases removed from V and 1 base from J, the gap between germline ends came to 9 bases. The CDR3 is 14 amino acids. Germline loops: CDR1 SGHRS, CDR2 YFSETQ. The chain's CDR3 is CASSLRDTQETQYF. The CDR3 DNA reads TGCGCCAGCAGCTTACGGGACACCCAAGAGACCCAGTACTTC.

This rearrangement joins TRBV7-2 to TRBJ1-4; 9 bases map to TRBD1. CDR1 and CDR2 (germline): SGHTA, FQGNSA. Unmatched junction bases numbered 7, after V lost 6 bases and J lost 8 bases. The CDR3 extends over 14 amino acids. The CDR3 nucleotides are TGTGCCAGCAGTAGCCGGACAGGGGACGAAAAACTGTTTTTT. Protein sequence: CASSSRTGDEKLFF.

Here the CDR3 reads CASSGRGLANYGYTF. The CDR3 region has the DNA TGTGCCAGCAGCGGTCGGGGTTTAGCTAACTATGGCTACACCTTC. This chain links TRBV9 with TRBJ1-2; D gene uncertain. The CDR3 has 15 residues. The germline V and J ends were trimmed by 3 bases and 0 bases, with 12 bases remaining between them. Germline-derived CDR1 and CDR2 are SGDLS and YYNGEE.

The rearrangement links TRBV6-5 to TRBJ2-7; D not certain. Trimming removed 5 bases at V and 6 bases at J, with 8 bases between. The CDR3 has 11 residues. CDR1 and CDR2 (germline): MNHEY, SVGAGI. CDR3 sequence reads: CASSSLVEQYF. In nucleotides, the CDR3 is TGTGCCAGCAGTAGTTTAGTCGAGCAGTACTTC.

This sequence joins TRBV5-6 and TRBJ1-1, with D hard to call. This CDR3 has 15 amino acids. Per germline, CDR1 SGHDT and CDR2 YYEEEE. V gave up 7 bases and J gave up 6 bases, with 22 bases separating them. The DNA for the CDR3 is TGTGCCAGCCGAGCGGGAGCTAGGGAATTGCCTGAAGCTTTCTTT. Translation: CASRAGARELPEAFF.

This rearrangement joins TRBV7-2 to TRBJ2-3; D possibly corresponds to TRBD1 (5 bases). Germline CDR1 SGHTA, CDR2 FQGNSA. Trimming cost V 1 base and J 2 bases, with 10 bases left between them. CDR3 length: 15 amino acids. CDR3 sequence reads: CASSLDRKHTDTQYF. DNA of the CDR3: TGTGCCAGCAGCTTAGACAGGAAGCACACAGATACGCAGTATTTT.

J is TRBJ2-7 and V is TRBV24-1; D unresolved. The length of the CDR3 is 16 residues. Per the germline V gene, CDR1 is KGHDR and CDR2 is SFDVKD. The V and J ends lost 4 bases and 0 bases respectively, with 15 bases between them. The CDR3 here is CATSDPYSHSSYEQYF. CDR3 bases: TGTGCCACCAGTGACCCCTATAGTCATAGCTCCTACGAGCAGTACTTC.

The chain carries TRBV7-8 and TRBJ1-5; TRBD1 might be the D (5 bases). The germline V and J ends were trimmed by 3 bases and 11 bases, with 20 bases remaining between them. Germline V gene data show CDR1 as SGHVS and CDR2 as FQNEAQ. CDR3 length: 15 residues. CDR3 sequence (DNA): TGTGCCAGCAGCTTCCGCAGCCGGCCGGGGGAATCCCAGCATTTT. Amino acids: CASSFRSRPGESQHF.